This is a list of T cell receptor beta chains from one sample in a study of response to subunit inactivated influenza vaccine. TCRdb independently ran MiXCR on the RT-PCR reads; one entry per CDR3 protein. The table has 650,000 to 800,000 distinct CDR3 sequences, 11% to 15% seen once. The sequencing used PBMCs from blood, collected 14 days before vaccination. The origin of the receptors is a man aged 50 or older who received an inactivated influenza vaccine. The CDR3 runs from the conserved cysteine through the conserved F or W. Fields, in order: clone size, D gene, J gene, V gene, CDR3 protein, CDR3 DNA. A D gene is named only where the DNA matches it firmly. The size field is filled for only some rows; it gives once, few, many or a size class.

>many|TRBD1|TRBJ1-6|TRBV2
CASRKGTGSPLHF
TGTGCCAGCAGGAAGGGGACAGGCTCACCCCTCCACTTT
>.|.|TRBJ1-1|TRBV12-3/TRBV12-4
CASSLGPGMNTEAFF
TGTGCCAGCAGCCTCGGGCCGGGTATGAACACTGAAGCTTTCTTT
>few|.|TRBJ1-2|TRBV10-3
CAITDTNYGYTF
TGTGCCATCACGGACACTAACTATGGCTACACCTTC
>.|TRBD1|TRBJ2-3|TRBV5-1
CASHRGPSTDTQYF
TGCGCCAGCCACAGGGGGCCGAGCACAGATACGCAGTATTTT
>.|.|TRBJ2-2|TRBV27
CASKGLTNTGELFF
TGTGCCAGCAAGGGTTTAACGAACACCGGGGAGCTGTTTTTT
>many|.|TRBJ2-1|TRBV2
CASSEEVQVYNEQFF
TGTGCCAGCAGTGAAGAGGTACAGGTCTACAATGAGCAGTTCTTC
>few|.|TRBJ2-7|TRBV5-1
CASSLVGLEDEQYF
TGCGCCAGCAGCTTGGTCGGACTCGAGGACGAGCAGTACTTC
>few|TRBD1|TRBJ2-5|TRBV20-1
CSAIRGQGSQETQYF
TGCAGTGCTATACGTGGACAGGGAAGCCAAGAGACCCAGTACTTC
>few|.|TRBJ2-1|TRBV7-2
CASSPGPSREQFF
TGTGCCAGCAGCCCCGGTCCTAGCCGTGAGCAGTTCTTC
>.|TRBD1|TRBJ1-6|TRBV6-1
CASSEFGQGNSPLHF
TGTGCCAGCAGTGAGTTCGGACAGGGTAATTCACCCCTCCACTTT
>few|.|TRBJ1-2|TRBV11-2
CASSSRRDGGGYTF
TGTGCCAGCAGCTCCCGCCGGGACGGAGGAGGCTACACCTTC
>few|TRBD1|TRBJ2-7|TRBV28
CASRPGTGSSYEQYF
TGTGCCAGCAGGCCCGGGACAGGGAGCTCCTACGAGCAGTACTTC
>.|.|TRBJ2-3|TRBV7-8
CASSLPKDTQYF
TGTGCCAGCAGCCTCCCGAAAGATACGCAGTATTTT
>.|.|TRBJ1-1|TRBV20-1
CSARDGPLTEAFF
TGCAGTGCTAGAGATGGTCCCTTAACTGAAGCTTTCTTT
>many|.|TRBJ1-2|TRBV20-1
CSAMGVGYGYTF
TGCAGTGCTATGGGGGTAGGCTATGGCTACACCTTC
>.|.|TRBJ1-4|TRBV24-1
CATSDPGPNEKLFF
TGTGCCACCAGTGATCCCGGACCTAATGAAAAACTGTTTTTT
>few|.|TRBJ1-1|TRBV3-1
CASSQGEIVEAFF
TGTGCCAGCAGCCAAGGGGAAATTGTTGAAGCTTTCTTT
>.|.|TRBJ2-5|TRBV28
CASSFGTYEETQYF
TGTGCCAGCAGTTTCGGGACGTACGAAGAGACCCAGTACTTC
>many|.|TRBJ2-3|TRBV11-2
CASSFLGGGGTDTQYF
TGTGCCAGCAGCTTCTTGGGCGGGGGCGGCACAGATACGCAGTATTTT
>.|.|TRBJ2-5|TRBV7-9
CASSLALQRQETQYF
TGTGCCAGCAGCTTAGCCTTGCAACGACAAGAGACCCAGTACTTC
>few|TRBD1|TRBJ1-2|TRBV27
CASRSAGGFYGYTF
TGTGCCAGCAGATCAGCAGGGGGCTTCTATGGCTACACCTTC
>.|.|TRBJ2-3|TRBV5-1
CASSRNPGLDTDTQYF
TGCGCCAGCAGCCGGAATCCGGGACTCGACACAGATACGCAGTATTTT
>.|.|TRBJ1-2|TRBV5-1
CASSVQNTALDTGYTF
TGCGCCAGCAGCGTCCAGAACACCGCGCTTGATACTGGCTACACCTTC
>few|TRBD1|TRBJ2-6|TRBV20-1
CSATDRVSGANVLTF
TGCAGTGCTACGGACAGGGTCTCTGGGGCCAACGTCCTGACTTTC
>.|.|TRBJ1-1|TRBV15
CATSSGYRQSEAFF
TGTGCCACCAGCAGTGGGTACAGGCAATCTGAAGCTTTCTTT
>few|.|TRBJ2-1|TRBV29-1
CSVERTAGINEQFF
TGCAGCGTTGAACGGACCGCTGGAATCAATGAGCAGTTCTTC